These 6 T cell receptor beta chains share one sample of origin, sequenced in a study of blood T cell repertoires in COVID-19. TCRdb's copy holds only in-frame clones and misses some; the assay was immunoSEQ multiplex PCR. The sample lists tens of thousands of clones; about 86% were seen once. The sample taken for sequencing was peripheral blood. The receptor source for this set is a human donor in a cohort sampled during active COVID-19.

The chain links TRBV29-1 to TRBJ2-3, with TRBD1 matching 8 bases. Germline V gives CDR1 SQVTM, CDR2 ANQGSEA. V trimming: 5 bases; J trimming: 2 bases; junction bases outside the gene matches: 3. CDR3 length: 13 residues. The DNA of the CDR3 is TGCAGCGTTCGACAGGGGCACACAGATACGCAGTATTTT. It specifies CSVRQGHTDTQYF.

The CDR3 DNA is TGTGCCAGCAGCTTTGGGAATACCCTAACGGGGGAGCAGTACTTC. Protein sequence: CASSFGNTLTGEQYF. The rearrangement links TRBV11-2 to TRBJ2-7; D perhaps matches TRBD2 (5 bases). CDR3 length equals 15 residues. Germline CDR1 reads SGHAT; CDR2 reads FQNNGV. Trimming stripped 3 bases from V and 7 bases from J, with 19 bases between.

The chain recombines TRBV5-1 with TRBJ2-5; TRBD1 matches at 8 bases. The CDR3 totals 13 residues. Unmatched junction bases numbered 3, after V lost 4 bases and J lost 4 bases. CDR1 SGHRS and CDR2 YFSETQ come from the germline V gene. The CDR3 spells CASSRDRRETQYF. In DNA form, the CDR3 reads TGCGCCAGCAGCCGGGACAGGCGAGAGACCCAGTACTTC.

The V gene is TRBV4-3, the J gene TRBJ2-2; D unresolved. Trimming shortened V by 0 bases and J by 1 base, and 21 bases separated the two germline ends. CDR1 and CDR2 (germline): LGHNA, YSLEER. The CDR3 contains 20 residues. In DNA, the CDR3 is TGCGCCAGCAGCCAAGATCTTACCCTTACACCGGGTCGGAACACCGGGGAGCTGTTTTTT. Protein sequence: CASSQDLTLTPGRNTGELFF.

This chain joins TRBV18 and TRBJ2-6; 10 positions agree with TRBD1. With 1 base clipped from V and 3 bases from J, the junction kept 3 bases outside the gene matches. Germline loops: CDR1 KGHSH, CDR2 LQKENI. This CDR3 spans 17 amino acids. The CDR3 is CASSPRQGARGANVLTF. DNA of the CDR3: TGTGCCAGCTCACCACGACAGGGGGCGCGTGGGGCCAACGTCCTGACTTTC. Drawing the rest from reference TRBV18 and TRBJ2-6, the complete variable domain is NAGVMQNPRHLVRRRGQEARLRCSPMKGHSHVYWYRQLPEEGLKFMVYLQKENIIDESGMPKERFSAEFPKEGPSILRIQQVVRGDSAAYFCASSPRQGARGANVLTFGAGSRLTVL.

The V gene is TRBV15, the J gene TRBJ2-7; 7 nucleotides match TRBD1. J lost 2 bases, V lost 3 bases, and 13 bases had no gene match. The CDR3 consists of 17 residues. Germline values: CDR1 LNHNV, CDR2 YYDKDF (reference sequence). The CDR3, as DNA: TGTGCCACCAGCAGCCCGACGGTGGGACAGTTGACCTACGAGCAGTACTTC. Its protein product is CATSSPTVGQLTYEQYF.